One sample yielded the 4 T cell receptor beta chains listed below, sequenced in a study. Tregs were sorted as CD4+CD25+CD127-/low cells. In TCRdb, the 5' RACE reads were re-called with MiXCR into one record per CDR3 protein. The sample contains 8,000 to 10,000 distinct CDR3 sequences, around 55% of which appear only once. Material: Tregs sorted from a lymph node. The receptors originated from a female donor with breast cancer.

V gene TRBV5-5 combines with J gene TRBJ1-2; TRBD1 is a possible D gene (5 bases). This CDR3 comprises 15 residues. CDR1 SGHKS and CDR2 YYEKEE come from the germline V gene (reference sequence). Trimming stripped 5 bases from V and 7 bases from J, with 21 bases between. CDR3 residues: CASRTDPGQGGGYTF. For the CDR3, the DNA is TGTGCCAGCAGAACGGACCCCGGGCAGGGTGGTGGCTACACCTTC.

Only one count was recorded for this clonotype. This chain connects TRBV15 to TRBJ2-5; no definite D call. V was trimmed by 0 bases and J by 2 bases, leaving 1 base between them. CDR1 LNHNV and CDR2 YYDKDF come from the germline V gene (reference sequence). This CDR3 has 12 residues. The CDR3 DNA sequence: TGTGCCACCAGCAGAGATCAAGAGACCCAGTACTTC. Its protein product is CATSRDQETQYF.

V and J are TRBV7-3 and TRBJ2-1; a weak D match, TRBD2 (5 bases). The germline gives CDR1 SGHTA, CDR2 FQGTGA. The CDR3 consists of 13 residues. V dropped 3 bases and J dropped 6 bases, with 9 bases sitting between them. As DNA, the CDR3 is TGTGCCAGCAGCTTTGGCGGGCGCAATGAGCAGTTCTTC. Protein sequence: CASSFGGRNEQFF.

The chain links TRBV7-2 to TRBJ1-4; maybe TRBD1 (5 bases). V dropped 1 base and J dropped 4 bases, with 10 bases sitting between them. This CDR3 has 15 residues. Germline-derived CDR1 and CDR2 are SGHTA and FQGNSA. DNA for the CDR3: TGTGCCAGCAGCTTAGGCCAGGGCCTTAATGAAAAACTGTTTTTT. Translating gives CASSLGQGLNEKLFF.